This section outlines one TCR beta chain sequence together with its context. The table came from immunoSEQ multiplex PCR; TCRdb's copy has only in-frame clones and leaves some out. Of approximately 220,000 clones listed, about nine tenths are singletons. Germline CDR1 and CDR2: LNHNV and YYDKDF (reference sequence). This CDR3 is built from 16 residues. V lost 0 bases and J lost 4; bases outside the gene matches: 3. This entry is derived from a study of blood T cell repertoires in COVID-19. Study as a whole: Spain, Italy and the United States supplied samples that represented acute and convalescent COVID-19. PBMCs, B-cell-depleted T cells, or T cells provided the cDNA or gDNA that made up the material.

The sequence came from a woman aged 30 to 39 with acute COVID-19. What was sequenced was PBMCs or T cells enriched from blood (not recorded which). The chain joins TRBV15 to TRBJ2-2; TRBD1 agrees at 9 bases. DNA of the CDR3: TGTGCCACCAGCAGAGAGTGGGACAGGGCCACCGGGGAGCTGTTTTTT. It is translated as CATSREWDRATGELFF.